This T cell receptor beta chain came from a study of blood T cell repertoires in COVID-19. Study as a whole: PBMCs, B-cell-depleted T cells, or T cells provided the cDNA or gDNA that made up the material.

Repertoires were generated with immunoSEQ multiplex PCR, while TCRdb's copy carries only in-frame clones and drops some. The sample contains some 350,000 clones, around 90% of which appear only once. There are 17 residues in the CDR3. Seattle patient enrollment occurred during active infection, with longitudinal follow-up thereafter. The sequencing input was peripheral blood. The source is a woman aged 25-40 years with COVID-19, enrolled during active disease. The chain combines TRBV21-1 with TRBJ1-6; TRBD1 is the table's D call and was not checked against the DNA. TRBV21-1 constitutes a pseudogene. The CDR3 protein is CASSKGPVDRGDSPLHF. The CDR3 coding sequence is TGTGCCAGCAGCAAAGGCCCCGTGGACAGGGGGGACTCACCCCTCCACTTT.